This note documents a single T cell receptor (beta chain) sequence. Its antigen is unidentified. This sample stems from a study of cytomegalovirus exposure and HLA in healthy donors. About the research overall: The 500 to 750 first-cohort repertoires and the 100 to 150 validation repertoires shared the same platform, a later analysis reported. Study results and caveats: According to the study, roughly 160 TCR beta chains were cytomegalovirus-associated. Specificity for CMV antigens was confirmed in vitro for a few of the CMV-associated chains. It was found in a later analysis that first-cohort TCR clusters tended to co-occur in the 120 validation repertoires.

Sequenced by immunoSEQ multiplex PCR; TCRdb stores in-frame clones only, minus some. The table shows about 220,000 clones, with about 93% occurring only once. Germline V gene sequence: CDR1 MNHEY, CDR2 SMNVEV (reference sequence). CDR3 length: 14 residues. V was clipped by 4 bases and J by 6 bases, with 16 bases between them. Material: PBMCs. This receptor was obtained from a woman aged 18-29 years in good health and CMV-seronegative. V and J are TRBV27 and TRBJ2-7; weak D call: TRBD2 (5 bases). CDR3 sequence: CASSYSPPLGEQYF. In DNA form, the CDR3 reads TGTGCCAGCAGTTACTCCCCCCCACTAGGCGAGCAGTACTTC.